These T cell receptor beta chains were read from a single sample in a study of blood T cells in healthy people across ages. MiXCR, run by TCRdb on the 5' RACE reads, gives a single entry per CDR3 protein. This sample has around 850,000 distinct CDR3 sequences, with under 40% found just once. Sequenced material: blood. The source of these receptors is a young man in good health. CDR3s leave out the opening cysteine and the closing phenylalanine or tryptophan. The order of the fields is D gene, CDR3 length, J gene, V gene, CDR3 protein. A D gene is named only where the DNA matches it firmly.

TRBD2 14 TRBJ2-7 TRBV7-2 ASNQLLAGSSYEQY
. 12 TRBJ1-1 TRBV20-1 SARDPAGNTEAF
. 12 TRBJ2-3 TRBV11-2 ASSPMGVPDTQY
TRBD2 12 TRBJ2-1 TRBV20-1 SAQKRGGYNEQF
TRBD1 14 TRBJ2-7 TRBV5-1 ASSLGSDRGSYEQY
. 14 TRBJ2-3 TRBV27 ASSPSVADSTDTQY
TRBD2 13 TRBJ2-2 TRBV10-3 AISEKLAAGGELF
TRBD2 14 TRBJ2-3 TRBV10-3 AISDVTGGLTDTQY
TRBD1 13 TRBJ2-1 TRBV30 AWHNRGSSYNEQF
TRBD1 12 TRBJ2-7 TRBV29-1 SVELGQGVPHKY
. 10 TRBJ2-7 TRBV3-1 ASSQVRDEQY
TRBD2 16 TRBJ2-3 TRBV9 ASSDGTSGDPFTDTQY
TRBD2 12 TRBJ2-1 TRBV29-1 SVSPRLATEEQF
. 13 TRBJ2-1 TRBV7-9 ASSLQELHYNEQF
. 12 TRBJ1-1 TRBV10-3 AISESLQNTEAF
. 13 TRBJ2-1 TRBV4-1 ASSQGVGVDNEQF
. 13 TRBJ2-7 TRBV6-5 ASSYSGTSLYEQY
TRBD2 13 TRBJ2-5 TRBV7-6 ASSLASGHQETQY
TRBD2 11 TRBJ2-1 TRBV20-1 SASRAGVGEQF
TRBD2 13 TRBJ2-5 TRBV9 ASSVGGGCQETQY
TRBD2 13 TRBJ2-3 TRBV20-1 SATTSGVTTDTQY
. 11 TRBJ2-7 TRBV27 ASRLGLSYEQY
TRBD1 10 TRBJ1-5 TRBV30 ALGQLHQPQH
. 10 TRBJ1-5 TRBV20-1 SASEGDQPQH
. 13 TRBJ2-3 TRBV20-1 SAEGAGATTDTQY
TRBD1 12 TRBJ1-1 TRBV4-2 ASRPQGAGTEAF
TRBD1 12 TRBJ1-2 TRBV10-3 AISTGTGKYGYT
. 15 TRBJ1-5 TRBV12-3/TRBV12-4 ASSFRRGGVNNQPQH
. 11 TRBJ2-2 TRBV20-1 SARNPGTGELF
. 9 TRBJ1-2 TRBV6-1 ASSGTASYT
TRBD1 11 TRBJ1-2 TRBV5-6 ASEFTGGYGYT
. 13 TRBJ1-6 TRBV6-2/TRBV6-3 ASSYKRGTNSPLH
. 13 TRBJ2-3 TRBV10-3 AISERRGVTDTQY
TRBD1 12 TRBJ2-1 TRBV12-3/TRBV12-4 ASTRDRSYNEQF
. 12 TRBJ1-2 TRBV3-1 ASSHGSGASGYT
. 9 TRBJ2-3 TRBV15 ATSTTDTQY
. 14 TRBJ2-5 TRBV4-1 ASSQRQAGKEETQY
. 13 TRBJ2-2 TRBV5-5 ASSLSGLNTGELF
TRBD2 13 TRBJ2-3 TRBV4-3 ASSQGDYTTDTQY
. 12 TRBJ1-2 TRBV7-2 ASSFPGTLDGYT
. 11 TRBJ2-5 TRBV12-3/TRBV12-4 ASALTGGQTQY
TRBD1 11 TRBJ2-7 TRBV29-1 SGGQSSSYEQY